Below are 22 T cell receptor beta chains sequenced from a single sample in a study of blood T cell repertoires in COVID-19. Data came from immunoSEQ multiplex PCR; TCRdb stores just in-frame clones and leaves some out. Of about 230,000 clones detected, approximately 87% appear once; the ten largest clones hold around 2.5%. Source material: peripheral blood. All receptors come from a woman aged 70-85 years with active or convalescent COVID-19.

CDR3 sequence reads: CASSLWGRTNEKLFF. The CDR3 region has the DNA TGTGCCAGCAGTTTATGGGGGCGGACTAATGAAAAACTGTTTTTT. The chain has TRBV28 and TRBJ1-4, with D tentatively TRBD1 (5 bases). The CDR3 spans 15 residues. Trimming left V 0 bases short and J 2 bases short, with 7 bases between. Germline V CDR1 and CDR2: MDHEN, SYDVKM.

J is TRBJ2-7 and V is TRBV3-1 (or the pseudogene TRBV3-2); TRBD1 aligns across 10 bases. This CDR3 has 16 residues. Germline assignment: CDR1 LGHDT and CDR2 YNNKEL (reference sequence). V lost 5 bases to trimming and J lost 3 bases; unmatched junction nucleotides: 10. The CDR3 nucleotides read TGTGCCAGCAGCAACCCCCCCGGGACAGGGGACTACGAGCAGTACTTC. Its protein is CASSNPPGTGDYEQYF.

The table lists this clone with a count of one. V and J are TRBV5-1 and TRBJ2-3; D not certain. The CDR3 covers 16 residues. Trimming stripped 0 bases from V and 3 bases from J, with 14 bases between. CDR1 and CDR2 (germline): SGHRS, YFSETQ. The CDR3 bases are TGCGCCAGCAGCTTGGCCGTGCAGGTATGGACAGATACGCAGTATTTT. This translates into CASSLAVQVWTDTQYF.

This clone was detected a few times. This sequence joins TRBV24-1 and TRBJ2-3; 8 positions agree with TRBD2. Trimming cost V 5 bases and J 4 bases; bases outside gene matches: 10. CDR1 and CDR2 from the germline V gene are KGHDR and SFDVKD. The CDR3 is made up of 16 amino acids. DNA for the CDR3: TGTGCCACCAGTGCCGGGAGGGGGTGGGGCGCAGATACGCAGTATTTT. It yields the protein CATSAGRGWGADTQYF.

This clone came up once. The chain uses TRBV5-4 and TRBJ1-4, with 7 bases that match TRBD1. After removal of 1 base from V and 5 bases from J, the junction contained 2 bases not matched to a gene. Per the germline V gene, CDR1 is SGHNT and CDR2 is YYREEE (reference sequence). This CDR3 contains 14 residues. The CDR3 protein is CASSLTGANEKLFF. CDR3 sequence (DNA): TGTGCCAGCAGCTTGACAGGGGCGAATGAAAAACTGTTTTTT.

The V and J genes are TRBV19 and TRBJ2-7, with 7 nucleotides matching TRBD2. With V trimmed by 5 bases and J by 6 bases, 4 bases remained unmatched. The CDR3 is 12 amino acids. Germline V gives CDR1 LNHDA, CDR2 SQIVND (reference sequence). CDR3 sequence: CASSPTGGEQYF. CDR3 coding DNA: TGTGCCAGTAGTCCAACGGGGGGCGAGCAGTACTTC.

This clone was found once. J is TRBJ2-7 and V is TRBV10-3; 7 positions match TRBD2. The germline V gene has CDR1 ENHRY and CDR2 SYGVKD. The CDR3 loop spans 12 amino acids. V gave up 7 bases and J gave up 0 bases; unmatched junction bases: 0. CDR3 loop: CAITSGSYEQYF. The CDR3 DNA follows: TGTGCCATCACTAGCGGCTCCTACGAGCAGTACTTC.

This chain uses TRBV27 with TRBJ1-3; D may be TRBD1 (6 bases). This CDR3 has 14 amino acids. Germline lookup yields CDR1 MNHEY and CDR2 SMNVEV (reference sequence). Trimming took off 6 bases at V and 0 bases at J, with 9 bases between the two ends. The CDR3 is CASSRDTSGNTIYF. The CDR3 bases are TGTGCCAGCAGCCGGGACACCTCTGGAAACACCATATATTTT.

The rearrangement links TRBV5-4 to TRBJ1-2; 9 bases map to TRBD1. Trimming took 4 bases from V and 7 from J; bases not matched to a gene: 8. CDR1 is SGHNT, CDR2 YYREEE, per germline (reference sequence). This CDR3 spans 14 amino acids. CDR3 sequence: CASSLGQGESGYTF. The DNA for the CDR3 is TGTGCCAGCAGCCTGGGACAGGGAGAATCTGGCTACACCTTC.

The rearrangement joins TRBV19 to TRBJ2-1; 9 bases line up with TRBD1. CDR3 length: 15 residues. Germline values: CDR1 LNHDA, CDR2 SQIVND (reference sequence). V lost 7 bases and J lost 4; bases outside the gene matches: 8. The CDR3 DNA reads as TGTGCCAGTACGCCACAGGGGGCTGATTACAATGAGCAGTTCTTC. Translation gives CASTPQGADYNEQFF.

The chain carries TRBV7-2 and TRBJ2-1; 8 bases agree with TRBD2. There are 15 residues in the CDR3. J gave up 4 bases and V 1 base, and 3 bases lay outside the gene matches. The germline V gene has CDR1 SGHTA and CDR2 FQGNSA. CDR3 in amino acids: CASSLDSGGYNEQFF. The CDR3 DNA is TGTGCCAGCAGCTTAGACAGCGGGGGATACAATGAGCAGTTCTTC.

This chain links TRBV14 with TRBJ2-7; TRBD2 agrees at 12 bases. With 3 bases clipped from V and 0 bases from J, the junction kept 18 bases outside the gene matches. The CDR3 covers 21 residues. CDR1 and CDR2 (germline): SGHDN, FVKESK. DNA for the CDR3: TGTGCCAGCAGCCAGGGGGCTTCAAGCCCGACTAGCGGGGGAAGCTCCTACGAGCAGTACTTC. It is translated as CASSQGASSPTSGGSSYEQYF.

The chain links TRBV6-2 or TRBV6-3 to TRBJ1-2; D call uncertain. Trimming stripped 7 bases from V and 7 bases from J, with 16 bases between. The CDR3 is 13 amino acids. Germline CDR1 is MNHEY and CDR2 is SVGEGT. The CDR3 region has the DNA TGTGCCAGCACCCCAACGGGGTTCTCTGGCTACACCTTC. This codes for CASTPTGFSGYTF.

V and J are TRBV4-3 and TRBJ1-2; D unresolved. Trimming left V 4 bases short and J 3 bases short, with 18 bases between. Germline loops: CDR1 LGHNA, CDR2 YSLEER. The CDR3 totals 16 residues. The CDR3 region has the DNA TGCGCCAGCAGCCGCACCTACATTAACAGCTACTATGGCTACACCTTC. It codes for CASSRTYINSYYGYTF.

This chain connects TRBV15 to TRBJ1-2, with 11 bases aligning to TRBD1. The CDR3 extends over 16 amino acids. Unmatched junction bases numbered 7, after V lost 0 bases and J lost 7 bases. Per the germline V gene, CDR1 is LNHNV and CDR2 is YYDKDF (reference sequence). The CDR3 DNA sequence: TGTGCCACCAGCAGAGATCGGGACAGGGGGTTGTTTGGCTACACCTTC. The encoded protein is CATSRDRDRGLFGYTF.

V is TRBV15 and J is TRBJ1-3; D is uncertain. The V end was cut by 3 bases, the J end by 0 bases, with 9 bases between. The germline CDR1 and CDR2 sequences are LNHNV and YYDKDF (reference sequence). The CDR3 length is 15 residues. CDR3 region: CATSRRMGSGNTIYF. Here the CDR3 DNA reads TGTGCCACCAGCAGGAGGATGGGCTCTGGAAACACCATATATTTT.

The rearrangement uses TRBV6-5 and TRBJ1-5; D unresolved. Per the germline V gene, CDR1 is MNHEY and CDR2 is SVGAGI. V was trimmed by 6 bases and J by 11 bases, leaving 20 bases between them. The CDR3 has 14 amino acids. The DNA of the CDR3 is TGTGCCAGCAGCTTCTCCGGGTCCCATGAGGCCCAGCATTTT. This encodes CASSFSGSHEAQHF.

The rearrangement joins TRBV5-1 to TRBJ2-1, with 10 bases matching TRBD2. The CDR3 runs 17 residues. The trim removed 6 bases at V and 2 bases at J, leaving 11 bases unmatched. Per the germline V gene, CDR1 is SGHRS and CDR2 is YFSETQ. Here the CDR3 reads CASNQAGGTGPYNEQFF. The CDR3 region has the DNA TGCGCCAGCAACCAAGCGGGAGGGACGGGGCCCTACAATGAGCAGTTCTTC.

This clone was counted a few times. This chain uses TRBV15 with TRBJ2-7, with D possibly being TRBD1 (6 bases). The CDR3 spans 19 residues. The germline CDR1 and CDR2 sequences are LNHNV and YYDKDF (reference sequence). Trimming took off 2 bases at V and 0 bases at J, with 23 bases between the two ends. The CDR3 here is CATSRSMSRSGVSSYEQYF. In DNA form, the CDR3 reads TGTGCCACCAGCAGATCCATGTCAAGGTCAGGGGTTAGCTCCTACGAGCAGTACTTC.

The chain recombines TRBV6-5 with TRBJ2-7; TRBD1 matches 9 bases. This CDR3 has 12 residues. Germline lookup yields CDR1 MNHEY and CDR2 SVGAGI. After removal of 5 bases from V and 5 bases from J, the junction contained 1 base not matched to a gene. DNA for the CDR3: TGTGCCAGCAGTACAGGGGGCGACGAGCAGTACTTC. It is translated as CASSTGGDEQYF.

The chain carries TRBV18 and TRBJ1-1; D is uncertain. Germline V gene lookup returns CDR1 KGHSH and CDR2 LQKENI. CDR3 size: 12 residues. V gave up 2 bases and J gave up 7 bases, with 8 bases separating them. CDR3: CASSPVSFEAFF. The CDR3, as DNA: TGTGCCAGCTCACCAGTGAGCTTTGAAGCTTTCTTT.

The chain recombines TRBV25-1 with TRBJ1-4; maybe TRBD1 (6 bases). Trimming pared 6 bases from V and 1 base from J, leaving 9 bases between. The CDR3 runs to 14 residues. CDR1 and CDR2 (germline): MGHDK, SYGVNS. The CDR3 spells CASRATGTNEKLFF. The CDR3 region has the DNA TGTGCCAGCAGGGCGACAGGAACTAATGAAAAACTGTTTTTT.